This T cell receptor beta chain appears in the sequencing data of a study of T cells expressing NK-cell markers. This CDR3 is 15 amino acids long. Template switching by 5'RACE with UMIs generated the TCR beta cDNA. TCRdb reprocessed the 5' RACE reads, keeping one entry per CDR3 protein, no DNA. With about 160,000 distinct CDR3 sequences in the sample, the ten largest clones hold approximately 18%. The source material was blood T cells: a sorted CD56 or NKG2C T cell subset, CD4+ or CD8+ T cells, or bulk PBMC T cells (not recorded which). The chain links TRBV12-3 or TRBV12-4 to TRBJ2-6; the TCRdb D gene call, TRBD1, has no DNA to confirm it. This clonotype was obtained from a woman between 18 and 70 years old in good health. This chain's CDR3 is CASSAGTSGANVLTF.